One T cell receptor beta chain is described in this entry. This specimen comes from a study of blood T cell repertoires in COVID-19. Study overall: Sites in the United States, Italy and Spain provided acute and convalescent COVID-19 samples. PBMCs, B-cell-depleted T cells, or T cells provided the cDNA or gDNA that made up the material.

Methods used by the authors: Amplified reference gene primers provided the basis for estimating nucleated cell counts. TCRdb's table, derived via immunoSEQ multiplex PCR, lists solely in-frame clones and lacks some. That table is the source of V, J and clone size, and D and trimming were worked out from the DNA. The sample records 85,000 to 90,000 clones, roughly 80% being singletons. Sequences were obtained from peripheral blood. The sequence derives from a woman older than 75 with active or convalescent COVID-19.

The CDR3 sequence: CASSNPSYGYTF. The CDR3 bases are TGTGCCAGCAGTAATCCGAGCTATGGCTACACCTTC. The chain has TRBV2 and TRBJ1-2, with D uncertain. V was trimmed by 5 bases and J by 4 bases, leaving 8 bases between them. CDR1 is SNHLY and CDR2 is FYNNEI in the germline V gene. The length of the CDR3 is 12 residues.